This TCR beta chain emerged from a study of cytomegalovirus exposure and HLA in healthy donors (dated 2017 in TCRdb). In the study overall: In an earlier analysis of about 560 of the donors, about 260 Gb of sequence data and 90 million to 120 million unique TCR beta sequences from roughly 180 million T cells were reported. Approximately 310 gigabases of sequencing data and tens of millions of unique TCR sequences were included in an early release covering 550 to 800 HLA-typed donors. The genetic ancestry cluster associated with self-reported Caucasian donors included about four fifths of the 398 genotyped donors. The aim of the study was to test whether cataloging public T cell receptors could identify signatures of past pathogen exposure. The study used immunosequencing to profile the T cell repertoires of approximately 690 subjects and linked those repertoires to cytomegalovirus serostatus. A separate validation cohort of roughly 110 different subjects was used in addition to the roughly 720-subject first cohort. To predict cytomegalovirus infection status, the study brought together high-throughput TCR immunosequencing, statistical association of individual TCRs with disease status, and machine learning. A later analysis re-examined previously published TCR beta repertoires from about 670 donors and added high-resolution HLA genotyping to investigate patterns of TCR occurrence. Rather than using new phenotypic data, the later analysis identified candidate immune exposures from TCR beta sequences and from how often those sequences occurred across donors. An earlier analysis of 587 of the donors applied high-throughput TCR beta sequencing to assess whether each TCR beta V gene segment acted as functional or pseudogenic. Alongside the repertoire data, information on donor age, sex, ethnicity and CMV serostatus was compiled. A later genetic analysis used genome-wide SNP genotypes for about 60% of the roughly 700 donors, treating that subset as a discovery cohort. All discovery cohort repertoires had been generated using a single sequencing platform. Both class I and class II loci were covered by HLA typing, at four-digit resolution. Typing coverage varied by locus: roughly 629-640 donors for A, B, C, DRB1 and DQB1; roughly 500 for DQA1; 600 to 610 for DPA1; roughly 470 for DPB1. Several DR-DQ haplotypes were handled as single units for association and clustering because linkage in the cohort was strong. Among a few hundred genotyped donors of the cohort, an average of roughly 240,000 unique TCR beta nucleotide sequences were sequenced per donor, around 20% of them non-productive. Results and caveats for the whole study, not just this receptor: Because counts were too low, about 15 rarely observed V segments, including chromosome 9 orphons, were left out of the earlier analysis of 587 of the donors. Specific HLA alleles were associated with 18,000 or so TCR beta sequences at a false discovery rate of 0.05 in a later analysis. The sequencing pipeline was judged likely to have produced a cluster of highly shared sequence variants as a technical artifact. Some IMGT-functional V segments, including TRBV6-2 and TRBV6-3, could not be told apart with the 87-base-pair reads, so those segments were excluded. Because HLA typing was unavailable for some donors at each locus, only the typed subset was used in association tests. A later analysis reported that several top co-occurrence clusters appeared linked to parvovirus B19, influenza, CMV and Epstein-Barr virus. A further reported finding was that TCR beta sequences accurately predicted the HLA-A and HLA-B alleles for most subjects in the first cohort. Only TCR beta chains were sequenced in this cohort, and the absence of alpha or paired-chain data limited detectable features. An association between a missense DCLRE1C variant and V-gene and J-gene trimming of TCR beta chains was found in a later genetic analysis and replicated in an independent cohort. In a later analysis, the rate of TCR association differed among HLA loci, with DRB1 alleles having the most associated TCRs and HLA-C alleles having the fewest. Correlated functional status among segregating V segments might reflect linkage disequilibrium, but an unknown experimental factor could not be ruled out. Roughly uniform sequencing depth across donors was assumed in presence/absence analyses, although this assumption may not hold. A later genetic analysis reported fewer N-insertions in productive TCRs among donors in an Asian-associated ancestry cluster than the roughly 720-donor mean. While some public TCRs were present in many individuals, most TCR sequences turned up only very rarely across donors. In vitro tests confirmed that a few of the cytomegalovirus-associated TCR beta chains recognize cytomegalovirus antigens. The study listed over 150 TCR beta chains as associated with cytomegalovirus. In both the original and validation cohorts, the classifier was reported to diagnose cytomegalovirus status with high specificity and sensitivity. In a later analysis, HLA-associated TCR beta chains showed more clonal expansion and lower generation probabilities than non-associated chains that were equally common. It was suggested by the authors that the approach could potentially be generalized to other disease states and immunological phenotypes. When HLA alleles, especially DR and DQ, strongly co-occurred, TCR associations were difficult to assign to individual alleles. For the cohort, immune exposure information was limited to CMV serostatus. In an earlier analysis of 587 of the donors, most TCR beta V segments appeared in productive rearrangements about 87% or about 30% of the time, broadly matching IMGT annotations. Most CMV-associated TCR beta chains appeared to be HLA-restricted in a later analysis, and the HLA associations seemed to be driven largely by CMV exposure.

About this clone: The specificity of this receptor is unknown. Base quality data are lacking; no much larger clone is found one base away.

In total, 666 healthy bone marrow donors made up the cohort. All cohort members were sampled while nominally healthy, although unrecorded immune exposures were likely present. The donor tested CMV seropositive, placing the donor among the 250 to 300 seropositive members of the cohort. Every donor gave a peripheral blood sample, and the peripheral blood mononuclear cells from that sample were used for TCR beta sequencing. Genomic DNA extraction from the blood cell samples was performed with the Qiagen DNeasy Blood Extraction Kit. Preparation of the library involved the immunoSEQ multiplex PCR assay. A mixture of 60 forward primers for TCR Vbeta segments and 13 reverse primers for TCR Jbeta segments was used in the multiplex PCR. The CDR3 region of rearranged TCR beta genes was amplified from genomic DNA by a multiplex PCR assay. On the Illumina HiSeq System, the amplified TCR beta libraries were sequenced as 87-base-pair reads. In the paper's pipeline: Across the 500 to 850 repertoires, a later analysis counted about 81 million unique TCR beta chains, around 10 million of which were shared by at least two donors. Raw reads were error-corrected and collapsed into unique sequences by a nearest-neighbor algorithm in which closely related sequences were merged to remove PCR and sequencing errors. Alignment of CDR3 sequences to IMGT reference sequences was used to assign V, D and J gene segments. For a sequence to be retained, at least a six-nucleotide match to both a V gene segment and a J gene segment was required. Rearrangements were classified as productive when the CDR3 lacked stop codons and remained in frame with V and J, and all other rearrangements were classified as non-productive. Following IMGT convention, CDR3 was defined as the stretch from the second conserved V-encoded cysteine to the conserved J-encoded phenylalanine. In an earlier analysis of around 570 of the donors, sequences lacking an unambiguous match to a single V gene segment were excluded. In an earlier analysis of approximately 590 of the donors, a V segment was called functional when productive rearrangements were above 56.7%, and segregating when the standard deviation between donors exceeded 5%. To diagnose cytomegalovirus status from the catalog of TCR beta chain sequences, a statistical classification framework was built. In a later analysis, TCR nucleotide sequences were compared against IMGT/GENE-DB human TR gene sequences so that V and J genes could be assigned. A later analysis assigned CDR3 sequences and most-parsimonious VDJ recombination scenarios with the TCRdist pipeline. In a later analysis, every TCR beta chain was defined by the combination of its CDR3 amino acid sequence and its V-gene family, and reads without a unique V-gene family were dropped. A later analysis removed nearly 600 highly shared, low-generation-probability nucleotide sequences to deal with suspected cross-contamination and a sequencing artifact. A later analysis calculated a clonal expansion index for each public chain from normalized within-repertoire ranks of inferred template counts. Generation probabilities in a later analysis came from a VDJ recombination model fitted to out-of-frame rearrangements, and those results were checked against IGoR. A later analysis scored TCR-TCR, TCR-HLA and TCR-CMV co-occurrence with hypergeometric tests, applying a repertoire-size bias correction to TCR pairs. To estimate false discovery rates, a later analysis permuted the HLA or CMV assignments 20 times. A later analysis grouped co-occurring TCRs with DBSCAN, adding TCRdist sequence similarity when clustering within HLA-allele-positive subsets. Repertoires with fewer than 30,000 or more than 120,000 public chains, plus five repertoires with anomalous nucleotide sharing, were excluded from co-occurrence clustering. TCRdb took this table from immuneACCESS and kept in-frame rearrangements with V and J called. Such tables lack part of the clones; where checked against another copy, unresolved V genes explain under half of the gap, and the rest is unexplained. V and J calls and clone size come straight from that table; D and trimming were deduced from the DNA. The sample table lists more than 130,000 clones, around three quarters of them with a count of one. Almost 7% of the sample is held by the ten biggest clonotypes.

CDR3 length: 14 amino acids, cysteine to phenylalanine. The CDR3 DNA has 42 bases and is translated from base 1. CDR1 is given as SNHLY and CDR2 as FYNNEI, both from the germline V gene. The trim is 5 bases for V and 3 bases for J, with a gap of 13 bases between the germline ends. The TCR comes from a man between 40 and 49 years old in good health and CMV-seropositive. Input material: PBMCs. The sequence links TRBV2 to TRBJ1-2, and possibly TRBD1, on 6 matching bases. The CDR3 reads CASSHNREDYGYTF. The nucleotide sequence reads TGTGCCAGCAGTCACAACAGGGAAGACTATGGCTACACCTTC. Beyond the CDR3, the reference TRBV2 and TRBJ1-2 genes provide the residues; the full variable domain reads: EPEVTQTPSHQVTQMGQEVILRCVPISNHLYFYWYRQILGQKVEFLVSFYNNEISEKSEIFDDQFSVERPDGSNFTLKIRSTKLEDSAMYFCASSHNREDYGYTFGSGTRLTVV.